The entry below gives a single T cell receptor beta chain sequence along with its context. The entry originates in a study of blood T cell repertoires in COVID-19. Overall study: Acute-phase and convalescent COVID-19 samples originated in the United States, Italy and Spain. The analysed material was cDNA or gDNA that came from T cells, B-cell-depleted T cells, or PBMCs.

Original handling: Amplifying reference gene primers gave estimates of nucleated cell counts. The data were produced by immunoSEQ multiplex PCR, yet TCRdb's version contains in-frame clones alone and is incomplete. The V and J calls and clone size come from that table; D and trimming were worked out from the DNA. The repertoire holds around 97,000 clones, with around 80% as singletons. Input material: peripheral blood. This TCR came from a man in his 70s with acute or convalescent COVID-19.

The CDR3 DNA sequence: TGTGCCTGGAGTGCACAAGACAGGGGCTGGGCTGATACGCAGTATTTT. This gives the protein CAWSAQDRGWADTQYF. The rearrangement links TRBV30 to TRBJ2-3; 8 bases align to TRBD1. Germline V gene data show CDR1 as GTSNPN and CDR2 as SVGIG (reference sequence). The CDR3 spans 16 residues. V dropped 1 base and J dropped 6; count of bases not matched to a gene: 12. Based on the CDR3 plus reference TRBV30 and TRBJ2-3, the full variable domain is SQTIHQWPATLVQPVGSPLSLECTVEGTSNPNLYWYRQAAGRGLQLLFYSVGIGQISSEVPQNLSASRPQDRQFILSSKKLLLSDSGFYLCAWSAQDRGWADTQYFGPGTRLTVL.